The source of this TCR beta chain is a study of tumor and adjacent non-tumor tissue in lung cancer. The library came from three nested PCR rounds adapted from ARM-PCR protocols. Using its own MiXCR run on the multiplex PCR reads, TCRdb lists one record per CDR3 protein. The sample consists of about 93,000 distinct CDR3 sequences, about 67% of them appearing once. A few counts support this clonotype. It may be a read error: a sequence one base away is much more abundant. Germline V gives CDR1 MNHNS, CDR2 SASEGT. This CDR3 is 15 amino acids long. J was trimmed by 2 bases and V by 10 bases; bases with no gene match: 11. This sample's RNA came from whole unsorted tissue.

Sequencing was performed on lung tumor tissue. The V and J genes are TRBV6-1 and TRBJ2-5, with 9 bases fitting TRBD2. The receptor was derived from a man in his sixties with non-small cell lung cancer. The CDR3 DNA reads TGTGCCAACATCTTAGCGGGGGCCGGGCAAGAGACCCAGTACTTC. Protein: CANILAGAGQETQYF.